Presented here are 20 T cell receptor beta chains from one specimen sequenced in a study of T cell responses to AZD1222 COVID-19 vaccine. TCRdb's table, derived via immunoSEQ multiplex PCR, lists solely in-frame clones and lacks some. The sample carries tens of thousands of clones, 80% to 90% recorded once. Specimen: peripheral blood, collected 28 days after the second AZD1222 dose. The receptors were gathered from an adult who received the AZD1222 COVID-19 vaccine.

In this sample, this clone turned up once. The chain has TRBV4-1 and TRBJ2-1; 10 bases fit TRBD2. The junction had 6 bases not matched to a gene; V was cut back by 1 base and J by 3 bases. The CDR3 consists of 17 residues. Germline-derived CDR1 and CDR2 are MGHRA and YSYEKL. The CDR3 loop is CASSQGELAGSYNEQFF. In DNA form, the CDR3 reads TGCGCCAGCAGCCAAGGCGAACTAGCGGGGAGCTACAATGAGCAGTTCTTC.

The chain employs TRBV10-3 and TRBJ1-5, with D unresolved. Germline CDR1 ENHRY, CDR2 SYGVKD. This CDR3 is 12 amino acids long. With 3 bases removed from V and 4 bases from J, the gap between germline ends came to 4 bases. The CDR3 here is CAISEPNQPQHF. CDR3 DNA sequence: TGTGCCATCAGTGAACCGAATCAGCCCCAGCATTTT.

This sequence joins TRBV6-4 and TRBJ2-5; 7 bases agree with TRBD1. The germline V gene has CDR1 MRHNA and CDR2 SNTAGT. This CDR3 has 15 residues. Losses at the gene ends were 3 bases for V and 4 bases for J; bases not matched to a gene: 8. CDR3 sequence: CASSESAGGAETQYF. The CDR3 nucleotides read TGTGCCAGCAGTGAGTCGGCAGGGGGTGCAGAGACCCAGTACTTC.

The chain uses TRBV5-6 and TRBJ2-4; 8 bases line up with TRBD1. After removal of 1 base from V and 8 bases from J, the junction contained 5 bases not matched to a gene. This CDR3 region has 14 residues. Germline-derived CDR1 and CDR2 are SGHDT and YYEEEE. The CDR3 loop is CASSLPGGSDIQYF. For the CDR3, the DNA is TGTGCCAGCAGCTTGCCAGGGGGCTCGGACATTCAGTACTTC.

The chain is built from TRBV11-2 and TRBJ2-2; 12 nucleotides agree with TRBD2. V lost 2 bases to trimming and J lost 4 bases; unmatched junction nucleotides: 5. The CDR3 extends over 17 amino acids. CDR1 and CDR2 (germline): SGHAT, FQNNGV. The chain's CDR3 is CASSLKRLAGATGELFF. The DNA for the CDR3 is TGTGCCAGCAGCTTAAAAAGACTAGCGGGAGCCACCGGGGAGCTGTTTTTT.

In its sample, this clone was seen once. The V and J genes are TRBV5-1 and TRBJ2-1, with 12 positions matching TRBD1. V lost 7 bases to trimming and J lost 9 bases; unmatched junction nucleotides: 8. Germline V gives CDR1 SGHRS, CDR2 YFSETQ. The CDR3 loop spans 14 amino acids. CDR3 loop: CASLRGQGAGEQFF. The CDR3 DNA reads TGCGCCAGCTTGAGGGGACAGGGGGCGGGTGAGCAGTTCTTC.

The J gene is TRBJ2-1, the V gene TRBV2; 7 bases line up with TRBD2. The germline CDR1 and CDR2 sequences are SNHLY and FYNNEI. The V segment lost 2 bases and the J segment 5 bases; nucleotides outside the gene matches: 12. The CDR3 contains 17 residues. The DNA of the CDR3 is TGTGCCAGCAGTGAAAGGGCTAGCGGCCGACATGACAATGAGCAGTTCTTC. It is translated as CASSERASGRHDNEQFF.

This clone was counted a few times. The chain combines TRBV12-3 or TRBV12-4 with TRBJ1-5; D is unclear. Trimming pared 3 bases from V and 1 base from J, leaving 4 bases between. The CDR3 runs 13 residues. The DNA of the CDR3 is TGTGCCAGCAGTTTCTCGAGCAATCAGCCCCAGCATTTT. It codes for CASSFSSNQPQHF.

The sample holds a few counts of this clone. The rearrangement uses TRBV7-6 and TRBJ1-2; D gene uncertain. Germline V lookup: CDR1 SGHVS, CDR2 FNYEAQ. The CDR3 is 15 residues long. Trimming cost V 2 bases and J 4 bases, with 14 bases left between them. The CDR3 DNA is TGTGCCAGCAGCTTACAGCGGGGAAGGGCCTATGGCTACACCTTC. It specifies CASSLQRGRAYGYTF.

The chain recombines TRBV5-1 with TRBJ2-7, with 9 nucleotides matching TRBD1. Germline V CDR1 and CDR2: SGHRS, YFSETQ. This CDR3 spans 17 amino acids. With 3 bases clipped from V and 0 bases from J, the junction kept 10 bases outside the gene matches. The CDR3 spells CASSSDRGPLSSYEQYF. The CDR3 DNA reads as TGCGCCAGCAGCTCGGACAGGGGACCTCTGAGCTCCTACGAGCAGTACTTC. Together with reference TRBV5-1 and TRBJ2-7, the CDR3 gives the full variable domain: KAGVTQTPRYLIKTRGQQVTLSCSPISGHRSVSWYQQTPGQGLQFLFEYFSETQRNKGNFPGRFSGRQFSNSRSEMNVSTLELGDSALYLCASSSDRGPLSSYEQYFGPGTRLTVT.

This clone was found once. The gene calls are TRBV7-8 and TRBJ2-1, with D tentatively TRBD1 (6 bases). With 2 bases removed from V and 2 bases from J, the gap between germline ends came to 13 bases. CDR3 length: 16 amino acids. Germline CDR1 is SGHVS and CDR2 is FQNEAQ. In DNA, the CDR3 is TGTGCCAGCAGCTTATGGGCAGGGGCAACCTACAATGAGCAGTTCTTC. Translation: CASSLWAGATYNEQFF.

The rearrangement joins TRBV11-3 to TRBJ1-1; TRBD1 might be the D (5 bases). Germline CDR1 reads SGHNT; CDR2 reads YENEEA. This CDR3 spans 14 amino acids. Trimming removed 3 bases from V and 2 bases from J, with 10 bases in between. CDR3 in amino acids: CASSLRGYNTEAFF. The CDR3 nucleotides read TGTGCCAGCAGCTTGAGGGGTTATAACACTGAAGCTTTCTTT.

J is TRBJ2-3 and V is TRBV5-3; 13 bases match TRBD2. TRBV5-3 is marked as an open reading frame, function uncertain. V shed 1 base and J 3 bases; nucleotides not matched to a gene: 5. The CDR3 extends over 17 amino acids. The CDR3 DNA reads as TGTGCCAGAAGCTTGTCGACTAGCGGGGGGTTAACAGATACGCAGTATTTT. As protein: CARSLSTSGGLTDTQYF.

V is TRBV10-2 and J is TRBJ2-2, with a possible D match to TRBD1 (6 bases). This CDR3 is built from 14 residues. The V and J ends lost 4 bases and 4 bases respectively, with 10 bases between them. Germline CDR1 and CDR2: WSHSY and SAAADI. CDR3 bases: TGCGCCAGCAGTGTCGGGACACCCACCGGGGAGCTGTTTTTT. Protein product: CASSVGTPTGELFF.

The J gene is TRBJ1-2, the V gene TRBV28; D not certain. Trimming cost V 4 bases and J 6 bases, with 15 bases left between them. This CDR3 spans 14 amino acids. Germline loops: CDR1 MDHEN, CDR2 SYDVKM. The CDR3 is CASSSPPGNDGYTF. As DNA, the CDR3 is TGTGCCAGCAGTTCGCCACCGGGAAACGATGGCTACACCTTC.

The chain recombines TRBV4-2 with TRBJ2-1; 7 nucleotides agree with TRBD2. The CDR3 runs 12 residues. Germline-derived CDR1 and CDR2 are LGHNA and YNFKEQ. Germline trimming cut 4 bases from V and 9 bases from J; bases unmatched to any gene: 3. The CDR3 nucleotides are TGTGCCAGCAGCCGGACTAGTCTTGAGCAGTTCTTC. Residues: CASSRTSLEQFF.

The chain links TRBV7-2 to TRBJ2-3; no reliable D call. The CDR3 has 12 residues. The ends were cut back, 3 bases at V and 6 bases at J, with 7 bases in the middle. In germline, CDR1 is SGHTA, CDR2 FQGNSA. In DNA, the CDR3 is TGTGCCAGCAGCTTGACCGGGGATACGCAGTATTTT. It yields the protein CASSLTGDTQYF.

The DNA of the CDR3 is TGTGCCAGCAGCTTTGGTGGCGCCCCCGCGGATGAGCAGTTCTTC. This codes for CASSFGGAPADEQFF. V is TRBV11-2 and J is TRBJ2-1; no clear D. CDR1 and CDR2 from the germline V gene are SGHAT and FQNNGV. V was pared by 3 bases and J by 8 bases, with 17 bases between. This CDR3 spans 15 amino acids.

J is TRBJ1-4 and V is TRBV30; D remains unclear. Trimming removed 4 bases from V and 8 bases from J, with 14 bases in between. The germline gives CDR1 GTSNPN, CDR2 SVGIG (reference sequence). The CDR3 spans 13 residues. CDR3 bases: TGTGCCTGGACGAGGAACCTGGGGGAAAAACTGTTTTTT. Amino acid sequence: CAWTRNLGEKLFF.

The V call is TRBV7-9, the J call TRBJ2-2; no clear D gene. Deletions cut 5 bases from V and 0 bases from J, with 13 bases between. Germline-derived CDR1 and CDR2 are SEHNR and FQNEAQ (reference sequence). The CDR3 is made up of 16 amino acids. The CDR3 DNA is TGTGCCAGCAGCCCTGCGGCGGACGCGAACACCGGGGAGCTGTTTTTT. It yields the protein CASSPAADANTGELFF.